The clone carrying this TCR beta chain showed up just once. Germline CDR1 is SEHNR and CDR2 is FQNEAQ (reference sequence). This CDR3 spans 14 amino acids. Trimming stripped 4 bases from V and 4 bases from J, with 13 bases between. The record originates from a study of blood T cell repertoires in COVID-19. Background on the study: Acute-phase and convalescent COVID-19 samples originated in the United States, Italy and Spain. T cells, B-cell-depleted T cells, or PBMCs supplied cDNA or gDNA.

Original processing notes: Nucleated cell number was recorded as an estimate derived from reference gene primer amplification. The data were produced by immunoSEQ multiplex PCR, yet TCRdb's version contains in-frame clones alone and is incomplete. V and J calls and clone size are those listed in that table; D and trimming were worked out from the DNA. Of about 120,000 clones detected, just under 90% appear once; the ten largest clones hold about 2.1%. The clonotype was recovered from a woman aged 45-65 years with acute or convalescent COVID-19. Specimen: peripheral blood. This rearrangement joins TRBV7-9 to TRBJ1-2, with D uncertain. This CDR3 reads CASSSLGLGYGYTF. Written as DNA, the CDR3 is TGTGCCAGCAGCTCTCTTGGACTGGGCTATGGCTACACCTTC.